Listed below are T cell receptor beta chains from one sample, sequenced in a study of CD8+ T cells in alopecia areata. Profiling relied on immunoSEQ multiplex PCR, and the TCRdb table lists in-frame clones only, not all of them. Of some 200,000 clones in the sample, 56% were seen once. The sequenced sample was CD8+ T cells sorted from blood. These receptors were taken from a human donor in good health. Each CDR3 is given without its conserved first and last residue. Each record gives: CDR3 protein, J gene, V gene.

ASSGQGGVTEAF | TRBJ1-1 | TRBV2
ASSVGSNEKLF | TRBJ1-4 | TRBV9
AAGQGRTDTQY | TRBJ2-3 | TRBV30
ASSRRVSYNEQF | TRBJ2-1 | TRBV23-1
ASSLTASGANVLT | TRBJ2-6 | TRBV7-2
ASQSKLTYEQY | TRBJ2-7 | TRBV6-5
ASSGRTTSSYEQY | TRBJ2-7 | TRBV19
ASRGIAGGRDEQF | TRBJ2-1 | TRBV2
AWSGTGGLTDTQY | TRBJ2-3 | TRBV30
ASSLVSPGDRTSETQY | TRBJ2-5 | TRBV11-2
ATSRDVLDRVDQPQH | TRBJ1-5 | TRBV15
AWNLRQGTGELF | TRBJ2-2 | TRBV30
ASGDRSYNEQF | TRBJ2-1 | TRBV6-5
ASSLGTGREQY | TRBJ2-7 | TRBV27
ASSLGRFHGYT | TRBJ1-2 | TRBV5-1
ASTGTGYKEGTEAF | TRBJ1-1 | TRBV5-6
ASSLAGSTYTEAF | TRBJ1-1 | TRBV7-9
SVEVAGRSSYEQY | TRBJ2-7 | TRBV29-1
ASSWGTGIGDTQY | TRBJ2-3 | TRBV11-2
ASSDLGATNEKLF | TRBJ1-4 | TRBV2
ATSRGERSYEQY | TRBJ2-7 | TRBV15
ASSLDGGTEAF | TRBJ1-1 | TRBV5-1
AWSVRGGSNQPQH | TRBJ1-5 | TRBV30
ASSKRGTTDTQY | TRBJ2-3 | TRBV7-8
ASSSLLGQGATGELF | TRBJ2-2 | TRBV5-1
ASSVAGGLLETQY | TRBJ2-5 | TRBV9
SVEDMYGYT | TRBJ1-2 | TRBV29-1
ATSTDQSYGYT | TRBJ1-2 | TRBV15
ATYQQGGTEAF | TRBJ1-1 | TRBV6-5
ASSQVETGGYEQY | TRBJ2-7 | TRBV4-1
ASSPLDSSYEQY | TRBJ2-7 | TRBV5-1
ATTRVSQGRQETQY | TRBJ2-5 | TRBV28
AWSSQGTDTQY | TRBJ2-3 | TRBV30
ASSLGYPAQPQH | TRBJ1-5 | TRBV7-9
ASSVDRSGYT | TRBJ1-2 | TRBV9
ASSPGPGNPTDTQY | TRBJ2-3 | TRBV11-2
ASSPSGLQETQY | TRBJ2-5 | TRBV9
ASSLIGQSYEQY | TRBJ2-7 | TRBV27
ASSQARGSTDTQY | TRBJ2-3 | TRBV4-1
ASSLGLSDATDTQY | TRBJ2-3 | TRBV5-1
SARAVGEQF | TRBJ2-1 | TRBV20-1
ASSRNRDGYT | TRBJ1-2 | TRBV5-6